The 21 T cell receptor beta chains reported below all come from one sample, sequenced in a study of T cells in localized non-small cell lung cancer. The repertoire was sequenced with immunoSEQ multiplex PCR; TCRdb's copy has only in-frame clones and lacks some. The sample contains about 3,500 clones, roughly 25% of which appear only once. Sequencing used lung tumor tissue, obtained before any cancer treatment. These receptors originate from a woman aged 40 to 75 with stage I lung adenocarcinoma.

This clone is labeled medium-sized (0.01 to 0.1%). The junction and the germline gene differ at one end; a read error may be behind it. The V call is TRBV11-3, the J call TRBJ2-7; possibly TRBD1 or TRBD2 for D (5 bases each). The germline V gene has CDR1 SGHNT and CDR2 YENEEA. This CDR3 region has 14 residues. CDR3 DNA: TGTGCCAGCAGCTTAAGGGACCCCTCCAACGAGCAGTACTTC. Encoded protein: CASSLRDPSNEQYF.

This clone appeared a few times. This chain joins TRBV11-3 and TRBJ2-7; D is tentatively TRBD1 or TRBD2 (5 bases each). Germline V gene lookup returns CDR1 SGHNT and CDR2 YENEEA. With 1 base removed from V and 5 bases from J, the gap between germline ends came to 12 bases. CDR3 length: 14 residues. CDR3 residues: CASSLVSGRDEQYF. In nucleotides, the CDR3 is TGTGCCAGCAGCTTAGTCTCGGGGCGGGACGAGCAGTACTTC. The full variable domain, completed using reference TRBV11-3 and TRBJ2-7, is EAGVVQSPRYKIIEKKQPVAFWCNPISGHNTLYWYLQNLGQGPELLIRYENEEAVDDSQLPKDRFSAERLKGVDSTLKIQPAELGDSAVYLCASSLVSGRDEQYFGPGTRLTVT.

Only a few counts were recorded for this clone. V is TRBV11-3 and J is TRBJ1-3; D is perhaps TRBD1 (5 bases). This CDR3 region has 14 residues. Trimming shortened V by 4 bases and J by 1 base, and 8 bases separated the two germline ends. CDR1 and CDR2 (germline): SGHNT, YENEEA. The CDR3 region has the DNA TGTGCCAGCAGCTCCGGGGGGTCTGGAAACACCATATATTTT. It translates to CASSSGGSGNTIYF.

CDR3 in amino acids: CASSSDRGNGYTF. The CDR3 region has the DNA TGTGCCAGCAGCTCGGACAGGGGAAACGGCTACACCTTC. The chain couples TRBV7-2 to TRBJ1-2; 9 nucleotides match TRBD1. V lost 4 bases, J lost 8 bases, and 5 bases stayed unmatched. Per the germline V gene, CDR1 is SGHTA and CDR2 is FQGNSA. The CDR3 loop spans 13 amino acids.

This clone was seen only a few times. V usage is TRBV2 and J usage is TRBJ2-2; 9 bases agree with TRBD2. Trimming cost V 6 bases and J 9 bases; bases outside gene matches: 17. CDR3 length equals 17 residues. Germline V gene lookup returns CDR1 SNHLY and CDR2 FYNNEI. The CDR3 is CASSSISRGGASRELFF. The CDR3 bases are TGTGCCAGCAGCTCCATCTCGCGGGGGGGGGCATCCCGGGAGCTGTTTTTT.

This clone is labeled as medium-sized (0.01 to 0.1%). This chain joins TRBV6-8 and TRBJ1-6, with 9 bases aligning to TRBD1. The germline V gene encodes CDR1 MNHGY and CDR2 SAAAGT. The CDR3 has 14 amino acids. The V gene end was trimmed by 6 bases and the J gene end by 10 bases; junction bases not matched to a gene: 7. Here the CDR3 DNA reads TGTGCCAGCAGCCTGGGACAGGGTAACTCACCCCTCCACTTT. Translated: CASSLGQGNSPLHF.

The chain joins TRBV25-1 to TRBJ1-5; D is ambiguous. The ends were cut back, 1 base at V and 2 bases at J, with 9 bases in the middle. Germline CDR1 and CDR2: MGHDK and SYGVNS. There are 15 residues in the CDR3. The CDR3 bases are TGTGCCAGCAGTGAATCGGGCCCGGGCAATCAGCCCCAGCATTTT. Protein sequence: CASSESGPGNQPQHF.

This chain connects TRBV7-7 to TRBJ2-3, with 8 positions matching TRBD2. The CDR3 extends over 15 amino acids. V lost 2 bases to trimming and J lost 5 bases; unmatched junction nucleotides: 6. Germline V lookup: CDR1 SSHAT, CDR2 FNYEAQ (reference sequence). CDR3 residues: CASSLPAGVLDTQYF. CDR3 nucleotides: TGTGCCAGCAGCTTACCAGCGGGGGTCTTAGATACGCAGTATTTT.

There are a few counts of this clone. The chain couples TRBV7-5 to TRBJ2-3; the DNA was not used to check the table's D call, TRBD1. TRBV7-5 is termed a pseudogene. The CDR3 spans 17 residues. CDR3 sequence reads: CASSFLGTGAGTDTQYF. For the CDR3, the DNA is TGTGCCAGCAGCTTCCTAGGGACAGGCGCGGGCACAGATACGCAGTATTTT.

This clone was observed a handful of times. A read error may account for a junction end that differs from germline. This chain joins TRBV15 and TRBJ2-5, with 10 nucleotides matching TRBD2. This CDR3 comprises 15 residues. Germline loops: CDR1 LNHNV, CDR2 YYDKDF (reference sequence). CDR3 coding DNA: TGTGCCAGCAGCTTAGGGCTAGCGGGGGAAGAGACCCAGTACTTC. This encodes CASSLGLAGEETQYF.

The rearrangement links TRBV14 to TRBJ1-6, with D uncertain. Deletions cut 1 base from V and 16 bases from J, with 14 bases between. From germline, CDR1 is SGHDN and CDR2 FVKESK. The CDR3 length is 13 residues. CDR3 sequence reads: CASSQGLRVPLHF. The CDR3 nucleotides read TGTGCCAGCAGCCAAGGCCTCCGGGTCCCACTCCACTTT.

The chain is built from TRBV12-5 and TRBJ1-3; 10 bases fit TRBD1. Germline assignment: CDR1 LGHNT and CDR2 FRNRAP. CDR3 size: 17 residues. The CDR3 region is CASTVVRGTGAGNTIYF. CDR3 nucleotides: TGTGCCAGCACCGTTGTTCGGGGGACAGGGGCTGGAAACACCATATATTTT.

This clone showed up just a few times. V gene TRBV1 combines with J gene TRBJ1-2. TRBV1 is a known pseudogene. CDR3 size: 15 residues. CDR3 DNA: TGCGCCAGCAGCCAAACCGGGGGACAAAACTATGGCTACACCTTC. It specifies CASSQTGGQNYGYTF.

V is TRBV19 and J is TRBJ2-5; maybe TRBD1 (6 bases). V lost 5 bases and J lost 4, with 11 bases in between. The CDR3 contains 13 residues. Germline CDR1 LNHDA, CDR2 SQIVND (reference sequence). The CDR3 nucleotides read TGTGCCAGTAGTTGGGGGCGCGGAGAGACCCAGTACTTC. Its protein is CASSWGRGETQYF.

The chain has TRBV9 and TRBJ1-1; D remains ambiguous. The CDR3 loop spans 14 amino acids. Germline V gene sequence: CDR1 SGDLS, CDR2 YYNGEE. Trimming took 4 bases from V and 1 from J, leaving 11 bases between them. CDR3: CASSLATANTEAFF. The CDR3 bases are TGTGCCAGCAGCTTAGCCACAGCGAACACTGAAGCTTTCTTT.

This clone was recorded a few times. DNA for the CDR3: TGTGCCAGCAGTTACTCGATGGGGGATACGCAGTATTTT. This codes for CASSYSMGDTQYF. V and J are TRBV6-8 and TRBJ2-3; no reliable D call. Trimming stripped 0 bases from V and 6 bases from J, with 7 bases between. The length of the CDR3 is 13 residues. The germline gives CDR1 MNHGY, CDR2 SAAAGT.

The chain joins TRBV30 to TRBJ2-5; the D gene is possibly TRBD1 (5 bases). Trimming removed 4 bases from V and 1 base from J, with 10 bases in between. Germline V lookup: CDR1 GTSNPN, CDR2 SVGIG (reference sequence). The CDR3 runs to 13 residues. The CDR3 protein is CAWTRQGQETQYF. The CDR3 DNA is TGTGCCTGGACCCGTCAGGGCCAAGAGACCCAGTACTTC.

The chain recombines TRBV10-2 with TRBJ1-1; D not resolved. The CDR3 contains 13 residues. CDR1 WSHSY and CDR2 SAAADI come from the germline V gene. V was cut by 4 bases and J by 2 bases, with 8 bases left in between. CDR3 region: CASSVTYNTEAFF. CDR3 sequence (DNA): TGCGCCAGCAGTGTTACTTACAACACTGAAGCTTTCTTT.

By frequency in the sample, this clone is large. The rearrangement joins TRBV9 to TRBJ2-1; TRBD2 aligns across 7 bases. The length of the CDR3 is 15 residues. V lost 2 bases and J lost 0; bases outside the gene matches: 2. Germline lookup yields CDR1 SGDLS and CDR2 YYNGEE. The CDR3 region has the DNA TGTGCCAGCAGCGTCAGCGGGATCTCCTACAATGAGCAGTTCTTC. Translation gives CASSVSGISYNEQFF.

This clone was detected only a few times. The rearrangement links TRBV19 to TRBJ1-1; D perhaps matches TRBD1 (5 bases). The CDR3 runs to 14 residues. CDR1 is LNHDA, CDR2 SQIVND, per germline (reference sequence). V lost 5 bases and J 3 bases, leaving 13 bases between the germline ends. This CDR3 is CASSPWGGDTEAFF. In nucleotides, the CDR3 is TGTGCCAGTAGTCCCTGGGGGGGTGACACTGAAGCTTTCTTT.

By share, this clone ranks as medium-sized. The chain is built from TRBV11-3 and TRBJ1-1, with unresolved D. The germline V gene has CDR1 SGHNT and CDR2 YENEEA. The CDR3 is 15 residues long. With 5 bases removed from V and 3 bases from J, the gap between germline ends came to 16 bases. The CDR3 sequence is CASSPTQLKDTEAFF. Written as DNA, the CDR3 is TGTGCCAGCAGCCCTACCCAGCTAAAGGACACTGAAGCTTTCTTT.